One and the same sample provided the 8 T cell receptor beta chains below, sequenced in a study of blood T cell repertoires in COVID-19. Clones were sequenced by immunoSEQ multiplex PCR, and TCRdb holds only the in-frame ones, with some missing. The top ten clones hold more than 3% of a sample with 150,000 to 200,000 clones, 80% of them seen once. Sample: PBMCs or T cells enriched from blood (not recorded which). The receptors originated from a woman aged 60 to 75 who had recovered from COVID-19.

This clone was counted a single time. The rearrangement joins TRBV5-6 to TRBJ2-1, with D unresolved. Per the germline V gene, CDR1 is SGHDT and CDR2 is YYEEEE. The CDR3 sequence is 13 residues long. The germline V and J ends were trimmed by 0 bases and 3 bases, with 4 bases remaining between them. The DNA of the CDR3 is TGTGCCAGCAGCTTGGGAGGCTACAATGAGCAGTTCTTC. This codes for CASSLGGYNEQFF.

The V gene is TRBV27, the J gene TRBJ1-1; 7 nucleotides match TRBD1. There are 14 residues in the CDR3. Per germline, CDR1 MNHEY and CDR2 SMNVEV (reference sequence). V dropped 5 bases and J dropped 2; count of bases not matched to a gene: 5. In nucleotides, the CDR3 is TGTGCCAGCAGTCCGACAGGGCCCAACACTGAAGCTTTCTTT. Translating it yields CASSPTGPNTEAFF.

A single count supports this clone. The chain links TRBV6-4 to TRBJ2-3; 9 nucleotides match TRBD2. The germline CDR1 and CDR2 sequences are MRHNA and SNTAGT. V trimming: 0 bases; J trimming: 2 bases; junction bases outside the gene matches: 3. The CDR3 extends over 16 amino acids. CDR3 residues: CASSDSKRGATDTQYF. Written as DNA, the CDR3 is TGTGCCAGCAGTGACTCGAAGCGGGGGGCCACAGATACGCAGTATTTT.

CDR3 amino acids: CSVVGAGGLWNEQFF. The CDR3 region has the DNA TGCAGCGTTGTAGGAGCGGGGGGGCTGTGGAATGAGCAGTTCTTC. This chain joins TRBV29-1 and TRBJ2-1; 10 positions agree with TRBD2. After removal of 4 bases from V and 7 bases from J, the junction contained 10 bases not matched to a gene. The V gene's germline CDR1 is SQVTM and CDR2 ANQGSEA. The CDR3 length is 15 residues.

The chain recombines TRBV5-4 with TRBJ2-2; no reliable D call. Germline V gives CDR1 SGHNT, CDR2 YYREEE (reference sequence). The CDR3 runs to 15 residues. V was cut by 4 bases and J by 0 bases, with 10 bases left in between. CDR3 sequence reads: CASSTRQTNTGELFF. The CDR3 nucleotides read TGTGCCAGCAGCACGAGGCAGACGAACACCGGGGAGCTGTTTTTT.

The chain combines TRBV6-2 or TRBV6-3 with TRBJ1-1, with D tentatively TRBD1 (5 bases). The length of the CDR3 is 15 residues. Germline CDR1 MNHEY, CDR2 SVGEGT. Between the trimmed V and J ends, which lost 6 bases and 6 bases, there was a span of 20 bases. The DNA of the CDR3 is TGTGCCAGCAGCCGTACTGGGGGGATTGGGCCTGAAGCTTTCTTT. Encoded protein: CASSRTGGIGPEAFF.

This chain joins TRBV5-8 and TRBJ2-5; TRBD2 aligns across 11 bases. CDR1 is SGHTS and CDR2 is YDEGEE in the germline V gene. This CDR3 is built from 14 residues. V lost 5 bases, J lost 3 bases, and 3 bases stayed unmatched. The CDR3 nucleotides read TGTGCCAGCAGTGAGGGACTAGCGGAAGAGACCCAGTACTTC. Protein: CASSEGLAEETQYF.

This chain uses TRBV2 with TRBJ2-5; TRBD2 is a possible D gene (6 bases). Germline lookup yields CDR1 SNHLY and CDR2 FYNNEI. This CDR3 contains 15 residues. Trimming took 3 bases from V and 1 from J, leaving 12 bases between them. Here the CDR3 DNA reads TGTGCCAGCAGTGAGGGGAGACTAGGCCAAGAGACCCAGTACTTC. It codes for CASSEGRLGQETQYF.